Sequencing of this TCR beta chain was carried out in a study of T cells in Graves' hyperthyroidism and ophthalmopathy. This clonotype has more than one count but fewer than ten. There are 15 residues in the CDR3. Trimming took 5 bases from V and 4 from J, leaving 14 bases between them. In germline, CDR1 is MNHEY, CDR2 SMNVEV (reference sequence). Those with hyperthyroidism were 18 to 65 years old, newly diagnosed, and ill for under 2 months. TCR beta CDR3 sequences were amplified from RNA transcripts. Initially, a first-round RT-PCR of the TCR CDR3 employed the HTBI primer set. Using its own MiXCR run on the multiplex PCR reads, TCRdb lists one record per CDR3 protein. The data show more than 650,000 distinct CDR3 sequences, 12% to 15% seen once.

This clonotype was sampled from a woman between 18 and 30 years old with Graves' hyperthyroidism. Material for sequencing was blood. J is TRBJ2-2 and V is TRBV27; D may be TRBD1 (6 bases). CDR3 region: CASSLQGISTGELFF. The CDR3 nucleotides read TGTGCCAGCAGTCTCCAGGGGATAAGCACCGGGGAGCTGTTTTTT.